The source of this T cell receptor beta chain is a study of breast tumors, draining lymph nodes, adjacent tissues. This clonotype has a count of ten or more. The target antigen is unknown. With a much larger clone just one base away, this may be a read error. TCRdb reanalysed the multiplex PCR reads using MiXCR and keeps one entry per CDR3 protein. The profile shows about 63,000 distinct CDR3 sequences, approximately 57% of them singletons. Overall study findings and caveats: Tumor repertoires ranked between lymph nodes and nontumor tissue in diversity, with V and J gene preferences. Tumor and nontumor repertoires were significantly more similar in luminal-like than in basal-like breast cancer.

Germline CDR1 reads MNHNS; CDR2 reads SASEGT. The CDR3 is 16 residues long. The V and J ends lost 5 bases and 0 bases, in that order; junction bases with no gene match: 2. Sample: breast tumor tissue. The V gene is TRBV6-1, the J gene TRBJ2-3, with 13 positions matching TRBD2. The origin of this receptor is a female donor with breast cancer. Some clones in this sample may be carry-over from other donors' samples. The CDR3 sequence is CASSPLAGGSTDTQYF. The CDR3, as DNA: TGTGCCAGCAGTCCACTAGCGGGGGGGAGCACAGATACGCAGTATTTT.